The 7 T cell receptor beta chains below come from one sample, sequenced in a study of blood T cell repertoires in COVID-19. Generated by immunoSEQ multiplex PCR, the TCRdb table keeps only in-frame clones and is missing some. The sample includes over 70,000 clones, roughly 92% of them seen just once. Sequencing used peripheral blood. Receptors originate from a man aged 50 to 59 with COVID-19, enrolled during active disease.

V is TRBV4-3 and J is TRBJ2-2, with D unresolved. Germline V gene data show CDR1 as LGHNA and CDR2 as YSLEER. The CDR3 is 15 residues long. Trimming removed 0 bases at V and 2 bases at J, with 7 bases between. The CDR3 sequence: CASSQETVNTGELFF. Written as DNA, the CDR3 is TGCGCCAGCAGCCAAGAAACTGTTAACACCGGGGAGCTGTTTTTT.

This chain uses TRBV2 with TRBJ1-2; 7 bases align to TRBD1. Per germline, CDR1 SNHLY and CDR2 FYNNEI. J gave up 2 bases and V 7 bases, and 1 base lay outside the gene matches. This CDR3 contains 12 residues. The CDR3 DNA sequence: TGTGCCAGCACGACAGGGAACTATGGCTACACCTTC. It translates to CASTTGNYGYTF.

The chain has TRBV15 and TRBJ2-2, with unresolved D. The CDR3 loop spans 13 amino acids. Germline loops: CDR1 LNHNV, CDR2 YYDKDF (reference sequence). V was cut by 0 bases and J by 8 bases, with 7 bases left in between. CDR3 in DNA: TGTGCCACCAGCAGAGACTCGTTAGGGGAGCTGTTTTTT. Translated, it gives CATSRDSLGELFF.

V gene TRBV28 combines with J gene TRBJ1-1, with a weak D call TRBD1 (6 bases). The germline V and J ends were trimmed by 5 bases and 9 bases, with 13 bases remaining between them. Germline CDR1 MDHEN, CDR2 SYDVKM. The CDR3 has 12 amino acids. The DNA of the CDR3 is TGTGCCAGCAGTCTCGACAGGCGGCAAGCTTTCTTT. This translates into CASSLDRRQAFF.

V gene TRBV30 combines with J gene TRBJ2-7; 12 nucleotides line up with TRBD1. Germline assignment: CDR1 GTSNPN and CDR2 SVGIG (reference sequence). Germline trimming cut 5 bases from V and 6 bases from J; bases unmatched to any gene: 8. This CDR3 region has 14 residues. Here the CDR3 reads CAWDPGQGAGEQYF. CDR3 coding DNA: TGTGCCTGGGATCCGGGACAGGGGGCCGGCGAGCAGTACTTC.

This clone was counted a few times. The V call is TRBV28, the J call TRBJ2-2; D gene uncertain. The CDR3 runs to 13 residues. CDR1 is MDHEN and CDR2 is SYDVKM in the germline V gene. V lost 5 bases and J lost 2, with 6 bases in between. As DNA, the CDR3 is TGTGCCAGCAGTCCACACAACACCGGGGAGCTGTTTTTT. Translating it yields CASSPHNTGELFF.

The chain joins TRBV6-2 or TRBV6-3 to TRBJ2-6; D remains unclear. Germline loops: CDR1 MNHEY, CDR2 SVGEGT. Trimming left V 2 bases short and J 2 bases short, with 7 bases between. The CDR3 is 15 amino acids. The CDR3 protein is CASSYDSTGANVLTF. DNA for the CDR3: TGTGCCAGCAGTTACGACTCTACTGGGGCCAACGTCCTGACTTTC.